These 11 T cell receptor beta chains were sequenced from one sample in a study of T-cell reconstitution after alpha-beta-depleted transplantation in children. Unique molecular identifiers were built into the TCRbeta library. TCRdb itself ran the PCR reads through MiXCR, one entry per CDR3 protein. The sample records a few hundred thousand distinct CDR3 sequences, around 13% being singletons. The starting material was PBMCs, mostly from graft donor cells, obtained 360 days after TCRalphabeta/CD19-depleted stem cell transplant. The source of these receptors is a male patient aged 10-17 years who had a stem cell transplant for acute myeloid leukemia, so the T cells may come from the graft donor.

CDR3 amino acids: CASSLLVSARLSTDTQYF. CDR3 in DNA: TGTGCCAGCAGCTTACTCGTTAGCGCTCGCTTATCGACAGATACGCAGTATTTT. This chain uses TRBV7-6 with TRBJ2-3; D may be TRBD2 (5 bases). CDR3 size: 18 residues. The ends were cut back, 2 bases at V and 3 bases at J, with 21 bases in the middle. Germline-derived CDR1 and CDR2 are SGHVS and FNYEAQ.

Details on this clonotype: This may be a read error: a much more frequent sequence differs by one nucleotide. The genes are TRBV5-1 and TRBJ2-1; TRBD1 matches 7 bases. J gave up 3 bases and V 4 bases, and 10 bases lay outside the gene matches. This CDR3 has 16 amino acids. Germline CDR1 and CDR2: SGHRS and YFSETQ. The chain's CDR3 is CASSRRGQIIYNEQFF. The CDR3 bases are TGCGCCAGCAGCCGCCGGGGACAGATAATCTACAATGAGCAGTTCTTC.

The chain has TRBV7-3 and TRBJ2-1; no definite D call. Germline V lookup: CDR1 SGHTA, CDR2 FQGTGA. The CDR3 has 17 residues. V lost 0 bases to trimming and J lost 4 bases, with 16 bases between them. The CDR3 spells CASSLTGTLDGYNEQFF. The CDR3 coding sequence is TGTGCCAGCAGCTTAACAGGCACACTGGACGGATACAATGAGCAGTTCTTC.

In its sample, this clonotype was seen many times. The CDR3 protein is CASSATGWGYEQYF. DNA of the CDR3: TGTGCCAGCAGTGCGACAGGGTGGGGTTACGAGCAGTACTTC. The rearrangement links TRBV12-3 or TRBV12-4 to TRBJ2-7, with 7 positions matching TRBD1. V shed 5 bases and J 4 bases; nucleotides not matched to a gene: 8. The CDR3 extends over 14 amino acids.

At least ten counts were recorded for this clonotype. V is TRBV11-1 and J is TRBJ2-7; 11 bases are shared with TRBD2. The CDR3 totals 18 residues. Germline V lookup: CDR1 SGHAT, CDR2 FQDESV (reference sequence). Losses at the gene ends were 5 bases for V and 2 bases for J; bases not matched to a gene: 14. The CDR3 DNA reads TGTGCCAGCAGCATTTCGGGACTAGCGGTTAAGAAGGCCTACGAGCAGTACTTC. It codes for CASSISGLAVKKAYEQYF. The full variable domain, with the rest looked up from reference TRBV11-1 and TRBJ2-7, is EAEVAQSPRYKITEKSQAVAFWCDPISGHATLYWYRQILGQGPELLVQFQDESVVDDSQLPKDRFSAERLKGVDSTLKIQPAELGDSAMYLCASSISGLAVKKAYEQYFGPGTRLTVT.

DNA for the CDR3: TGTGCCAGCAGCTCTGGGACTAGGGTCTCCTACAATGAGCAGTTCTTC. Encoded protein: CASSSGTRVSYNEQFF. The chain recombines TRBV7-3 with TRBJ2-1; 8 bases are a match to TRBD2. This CDR3 has 16 amino acids. Germline V CDR1 and CDR2: SGHTA, FQGTGA. Trimming took 4 bases from V and 0 from J; bases not matched to a gene: 5.

The chain couples TRBV6-1 to TRBJ2-1; 8 positions match TRBD1. CDR1 is MNHNS, CDR2 SASEGT, per germline. Losses at the gene ends were 7 bases for V and 4 bases for J; bases not matched to a gene: 9. The CDR3 has 15 residues. The CDR3 reads CASTQGAGHYNEQFF. In DNA, the CDR3 is TGTGCCAGCACTCAGGGGGCGGGACATTACAATGAGCAGTTCTTC.

Points on this clonotype: The conserved closing phenylalanine or tryptophan is absent in this CDR3, likely reflecting a read error. The chain has TRBV7-3 and TRBJ2-1; 9 bases line up with TRBD1. V trimming: 3 bases; J trimming: 0 bases; junction bases outside the gene matches: 6. Germline V gene lookup returns CDR1 SGHTA and CDR2 FQGTGA. There are 17 residues in the CDR3. CDR3 coding DNA: TGTGCCAGCAGCTTGGGACAGGGTCACTACTCCTACAATGAGCAGTTCGTC. It yields the protein CASSLGQGHYSYNEQFV.

This rearrangement joins TRBV29-1 to TRBJ2-7; a possible D gene is TRBD1 (6 bases). The CDR3 consists of 11 residues. The germline V gene encodes CDR1 SQVTM and CDR2 ANQGSEA. Between the trimmed V and J ends, which lost 4 bases and 10 bases, there was a span of 14 bases. CDR3 amino acids: CSVGVQGPQYF. CDR3 nucleotide sequence: TGCAGCGTTGGGGTCCAGGGGCCCCAGTACTTC.

The chain combines TRBV4-3 with TRBJ2-7; possible D gene TRBD1, 6 bases. This CDR3 has 16 residues. Germline lookup yields CDR1 LGHNA and CDR2 YSLEER. Trimming removed 1 base from V and 1 base from J, with 14 bases in between. The CDR3 sequence: CASSQGVTGHSYEQYF. The CDR3 DNA reads as TGCGCCAGCAGCCAAGGGGTGACAGGTCATTCCTACGAGCAGTACTTC.

Many counts were recorded for this clonotype. The rearrangement uses TRBV4-2 and TRBJ2-5; tentatively, D is TRBD2 (5 bases). The V end was cut by 0 bases, the J end by 1 base, with 21 bases between. Germline CDR1 and CDR2: LGHNA and YNFKEQ. The CDR3 extends over 19 amino acids. CDR3 sequence: CASSQDISTFARGQETQYF. The CDR3 coding sequence is TGTGCCAGCAGCCAAGACATCAGCACCTTTGCCCGGGGCCAAGAGACCCAGTACTTC.